The present T cell receptor beta chain was sequenced within a study of vaccination and CD4 T cells after COVID-19. The wider study: Six men and four women formed the convalescents, two being Hispanic. Stimuli were overlapping spike peptide pools of SARS-CoV-2 and three common cold coronaviruses (HCoV-NL63, HCoV-OC43, HCoV-229E).

The CDR3 sequence is 14 residues long. CDR1 KGHSH and CDR2 LQKENI come from the germline V gene. V shed 4 bases and J shed 1 base, with 10 bases lying between them. The sample's treatment: roughly 10-day PBMC culture with coronavirus spike peptide pools or control peptides (ViraFEST assay). Cultured CD4+ T-cell DNA underwent Oncomine TCR Beta short-read sequencing. TCRdb called the PCR reads again in MiXCR, with one record for every CDR3 protein. Here the sample spans about 12,000 distinct CDR3 sequences, roughly 48% being singletons. General study results and limits: In convalescent patients, a median around 86% of reactive clones appeared only post-vaccination.

Comments on this clonotype: Its target is not known.

The genes are TRBV18 and TRBJ1-1, with D tentatively TRBD1 (6 bases). Sequenced: CD4+ T cells from blood, cultured in vitro. The receptor comes from a human donor who had recovered from COVID-19. CDR3 in DNA: TGTGCCAGCTCACAACAGACAGGGAACACTGAAGCTTTCTTT. It specifies CASSQQTGNTEAFF. Together with reference TRBV18 and TRBJ1-1, the CDR3 gives the full variable domain: NAGVMQNPRHLVRRRGQEARLRCSPMKGHSHVYWYRQLPEEGLKFMVYLQKENIIDESGMPKERFSAEFPKEGPSILRIQQVVRGDSAAYFCASSQQTGNTEAFFGQGTRLTVV.